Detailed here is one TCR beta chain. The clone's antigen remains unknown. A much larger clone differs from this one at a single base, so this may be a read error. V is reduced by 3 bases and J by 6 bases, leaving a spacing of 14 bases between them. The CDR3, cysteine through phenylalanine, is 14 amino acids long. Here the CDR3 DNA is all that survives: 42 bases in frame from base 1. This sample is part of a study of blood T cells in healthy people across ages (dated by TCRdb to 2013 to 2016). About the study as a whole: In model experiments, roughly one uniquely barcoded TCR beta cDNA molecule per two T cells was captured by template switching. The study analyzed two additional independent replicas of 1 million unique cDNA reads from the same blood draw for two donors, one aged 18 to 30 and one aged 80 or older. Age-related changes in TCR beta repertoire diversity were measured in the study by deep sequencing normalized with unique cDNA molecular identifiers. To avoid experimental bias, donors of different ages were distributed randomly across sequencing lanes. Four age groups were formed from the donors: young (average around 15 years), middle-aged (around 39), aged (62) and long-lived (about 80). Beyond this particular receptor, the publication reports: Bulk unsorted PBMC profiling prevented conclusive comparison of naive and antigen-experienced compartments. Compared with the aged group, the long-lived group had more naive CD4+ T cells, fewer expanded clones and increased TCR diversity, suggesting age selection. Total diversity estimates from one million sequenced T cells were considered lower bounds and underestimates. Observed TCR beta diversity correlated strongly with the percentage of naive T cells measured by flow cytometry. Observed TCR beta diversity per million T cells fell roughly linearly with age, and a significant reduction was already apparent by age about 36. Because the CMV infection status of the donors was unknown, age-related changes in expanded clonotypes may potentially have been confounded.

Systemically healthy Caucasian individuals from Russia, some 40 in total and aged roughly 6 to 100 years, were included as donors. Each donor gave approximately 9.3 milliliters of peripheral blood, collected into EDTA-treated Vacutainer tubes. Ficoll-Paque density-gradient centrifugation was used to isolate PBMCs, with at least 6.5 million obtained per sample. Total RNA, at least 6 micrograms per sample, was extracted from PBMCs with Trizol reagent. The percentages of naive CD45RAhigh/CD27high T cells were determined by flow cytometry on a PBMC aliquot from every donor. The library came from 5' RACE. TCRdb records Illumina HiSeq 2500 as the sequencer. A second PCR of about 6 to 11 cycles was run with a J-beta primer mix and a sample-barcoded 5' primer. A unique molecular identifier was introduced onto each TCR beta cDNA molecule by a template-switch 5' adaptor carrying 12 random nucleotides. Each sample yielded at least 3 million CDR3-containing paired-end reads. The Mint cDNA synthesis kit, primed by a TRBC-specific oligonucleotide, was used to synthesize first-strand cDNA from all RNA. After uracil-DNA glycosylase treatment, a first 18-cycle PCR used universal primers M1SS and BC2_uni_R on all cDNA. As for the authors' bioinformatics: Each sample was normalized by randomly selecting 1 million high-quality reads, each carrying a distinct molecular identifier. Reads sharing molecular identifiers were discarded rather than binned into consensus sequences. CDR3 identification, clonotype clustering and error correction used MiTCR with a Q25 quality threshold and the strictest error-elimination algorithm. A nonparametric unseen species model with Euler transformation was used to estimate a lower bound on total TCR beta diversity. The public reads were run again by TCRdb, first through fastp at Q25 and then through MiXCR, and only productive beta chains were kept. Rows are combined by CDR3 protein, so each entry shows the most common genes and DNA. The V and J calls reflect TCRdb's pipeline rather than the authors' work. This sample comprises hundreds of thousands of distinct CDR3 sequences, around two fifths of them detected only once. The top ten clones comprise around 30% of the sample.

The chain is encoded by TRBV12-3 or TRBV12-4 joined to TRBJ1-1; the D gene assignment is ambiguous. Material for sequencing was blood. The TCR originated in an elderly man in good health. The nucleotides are TGTGCCAGCAGTTTTGCAGGCGCAAACCCTGAAGCTTTCTTT. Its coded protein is CASSFAGANPEAFF.